What follows is one T cell receptor (beta chain) and its context. Its antigen is unknown. The sample comes from a study of T cells in Graves' hyperthyroidism and ophthalmopathy. The germline V gene has CDR1 SNHLY and CDR2 FYNNEI. The V end lost 2 bases, the J end lost 4 bases, and 14 bases lay between the germline ends. There are 16 residues in the CDR3. General study points: Using 13 V-J features, a model discriminated ophthalmopathy from stable hyperthyroidism. Among clonotypes expanded in thyroid above 0.001, most were also found in blood.

From RNA transcripts, TCR beta CDR3 regions were amplified. The TCR CDR3 first-round RT-PCR relied on the HTBI primer set. TCRdb analysed the multiplex PCR reads with MiXCR anew, one entry per CDR3 protein. This table has hundreds of thousands of distinct CDR3 sequences, roughly 50% appearing once. The receptor was isolated from a woman aged 18-29 years with Graves' hyperthyroidism. The rearrangement links TRBV2 to TRBJ1-4; D is unresolved. Sequenced sample: peripheral blood or thyroid tissue (not recorded which). CDR3 region: CASSEHLTVINEKLFF. CDR3 in DNA: TGTGCCAGCAGTGAACACTTAACAGTTATTAATGAAAAACTGTTTTTT.